Presented here are 29 T cell receptor beta chains from one specimen sequenced in a study of regulatory T cells in long-lasting Graves disease. Noted time point: newly diagnosed GD, antithyroid drugs for less than 3 months. Construction of the TCR library relied on RNA isolated from PBMCs. Libraries of TCR beta came from iRepertoire HTBI primers plus Arm-PCR of CDR3 regions. Via MiXCR, TCRdb re-called the multiplex PCR reads, giving one row per CDR3 protein. This table has about 430,000 distinct CDR3 sequences, about 15% appearing once. These data were also filed under a second study, of T cells in Graves' hyperthyroidism and ophthalmopathy.

This specimen was peripheral blood mononuclear cells (PBMCs), taken at new diagnosis, from a patient treated with antithyroid drugs. These TCRs come from a woman in her forties with Graves disease.

This clonotype occurred many times. V and J are TRBV12-3 or TRBV12-4 and TRBJ2-1, with 8 bases fitting TRBD2. This CDR3 spans 13 amino acids. The V and J ends lost 8 bases and 8 bases, in that order; junction bases with no gene match: 8. As DNA, the CDR3 is TGTGCCAGCGGGATACTAGCGGCCCATGAGCAGTTCTTC. Its translation is CASGILAAHEQFF.

This clonotype has a handful of counts. The chain combines TRBV30 with TRBJ2-7, with 15 bases identical to TRBD2. V shed 2 bases and J 7 bases; nucleotides not matched to a gene: 3. Per the germline V gene, CDR1 is GTSNPN and CDR2 is SVGIG (reference sequence). This CDR3 is 14 amino acids long. CDR3 DNA sequence: TGTGCCTGGAGTAGGACTAGCGGGAGGGAAGAGCAGTACTTC. This sequence encodes CAWSRTSGREEQYF.

J is TRBJ1-4 and V is TRBV7-2, with 8 bases that match TRBD1. CDR1 is SGHTA and CDR2 is FQGNSA in the germline V gene. Trimming at V came to 4 bases and at J to 3 bases, leaving 7 bases not matched to a gene. The CDR3 runs to 16 residues. The CDR3 DNA is TGTGCCAGCAGCTGGAACCAGGGGGCTGCTAATGAAAAACTGTTTTTT. It encodes CASSWNQGAANEKLFF.

This chain links TRBV9 with TRBJ2-7; 8 bases map to TRBD2. With 4 bases clipped from V and 0 bases from J, the junction kept 9 bases outside the gene matches. CDR3 size: 16 residues. Germline-derived CDR1 and CDR2 are SGDLS and YYNGEE. The CDR3 DNA sequence: TGTGCCAGCAGCCCGGGGGGGGATCCGTACTCCTACGAGCAGTACTTC. Translated, it gives CASSPGGDPYSYEQYF.

Ten or more counts support this clonotype. This sequence joins TRBV20-1 and TRBJ2-2, with TRBD2 identical over 10 bases. CDR1 is DFQATT and CDR2 is SNEGSKA in the germline V gene (reference sequence). This CDR3 has 14 amino acids. V lost 7 bases, J lost 4 bases, and 6 bases stayed unmatched. The CDR3 nucleotides read TGCAGTGTGCCACTAGCGGGACTCACCGGGGAGCTGTTTTTT. This sequence encodes CSVPLAGLTGELFF.

This clonotype was seen a handful of times. The V and J genes are TRBV13 and TRBJ2-3; 8 bases agree with TRBD2. The germline V gene encodes CDR1 PRHDT and CDR2 FYEKMQ (reference sequence). V was clipped by 0 bases and J by 0 bases; unmatched bases: 5. The length of the CDR3 is 17 residues. CDR3 sequence reads: CASSLGSGGPSTDTQYF. In nucleotides, the CDR3 is TGTGCCAGCAGCTTAGGGAGCGGGGGTCCTAGCACAGATACGCAGTATTTT.

V is TRBV2 and J is TRBJ1-4; D gene ambiguous. The CDR3 is made up of 12 amino acids. The V end lost 3 bases, the J end lost 9 bases, and 8 bases lay between the germline ends. Germline CDR1 SNHLY, CDR2 FYNNEI. The CDR3 bases are TGTGCCAGCAGTGAGTCAGTGAAAAAACTGTTTTTT. Amino acid sequence: CASSESVKKLFF.

This clonotype is a singleton in its sample. This rearrangement joins TRBV4-2 to TRBJ2-7, with a weak D call TRBD2 (6 bases). V lost 0 bases, J lost 4 bases, and 7 bases lay in between. The CDR3 consists of 13 residues. The germline gives CDR1 LGHNA, CDR2 YNFKEQ. The chain's CDR3 is CASSQELAYEQYF. The CDR3 DNA reads TGTGCCAGCAGCCAAGAACTAGCTTACGAGCAGTACTTC.

This clonotype was counted many times. The chain uses TRBV13 and TRBJ2-2, with 11 bases fitting TRBD2. The ends lost 0 bases at V and 5 bases at J; junction bases unmatched: 5. The CDR3 extends over 17 amino acids. Germline CDR1 PRHDT, CDR2 FYEKMQ (reference sequence). The CDR3 DNA reads as TGTGCCAGCAGCTTAGGAGGGACTAGCGGAGGGACCGGGGAGCTGTTTTTT. Translated: CASSLGGTSGGTGELFF.

This clonotype turned up a few times. V is TRBV29-1 and J is TRBJ2-3, with D perhaps TRBD1 or TRBD2 (5 bases each). The CDR3 contains 13 residues. V lost 3 bases to trimming and J lost 4 bases, with 11 bases between them. Germline-derived CDR1 and CDR2 are SQVTM and ANQGSEA. CDR3 residues: CSVEGEWADTQYF. In DNA, the CDR3 is TGCAGCGTTGAGGGGGAATGGGCAGATACGCAGTATTTT.

This clonotype was seen ten or more times. The CDR3 loop is CASSPTLLGTSGKEAQTQYF. In DNA form, the CDR3 reads TGTGCCAGCAGCCCAACCCTCCTTGGGACTAGCGGGAAGGAGGCACAGACCCAGTACTTC. The V and J genes are TRBV11-3 and TRBJ2-5, with TRBD2 matching 13 bases. The CDR3 extends over 20 amino acids. Germline CDR1 and CDR2: SGHNT and YENEEA. The V segment lost 5 bases and the J segment 6 bases; nucleotides outside the gene matches: 21.

The chain carries TRBV19 and TRBJ2-2, with 8 positions matching TRBD2. CDR1 and CDR2 (germline): LNHDA, SQIVND (reference sequence). Losses at the gene ends were 2 bases for V and 5 bases for J; bases not matched to a gene: 7. The CDR3 loop spans 16 amino acids. CDR3 amino acids: CASSISSGAATGELFF. The DNA of the CDR3 is TGTGCCAGTAGTATAAGTAGCGGGGCAGCGACCGGGGAGCTGTTTTTT.

This clonotype has at least ten counts. The rearrangement joins TRBV24-1 to TRBJ2-3, with a tentative D call TRBD1 (5 bases). Trimming took 1 base from V and 4 from J, leaving 11 bases between them. The CDR3 sequence is 15 residues long. From germline, CDR1 is KGHDR and CDR2 SFDVKD. CDR3 nucleotides: TGTGCCACCAGTGATTTAGGGGTTTCGGCAGATACGCAGTATTTT. This translates into CATSDLGVSADTQYF.

This clonotype was found many times. The chain uses TRBV15 and TRBJ2-1, with 9 bases identical to TRBD2. CDR1 and CDR2 (germline): LNHNV, YYDKDF (reference sequence). J lost 8 bases, V lost 1 base, and 9 bases had no gene match. The CDR3 has 16 residues. The CDR3: CATSRVIAGELDEQFF. The CDR3 DNA follows: TGTGCCACCAGCAGAGTTATAGCGGGAGAGCTGGATGAGCAGTTCTTC. Supplemented by reference TRBV15 and TRBJ2-1, the full variable domain reads DAMVIQNPRYQVTQFGKPVTLSCSQTLNHNVMYWYQQKSSQAPKLLFHYYDKDFNNEADTPDNFQSRRPNTSFCFLDIRSPGLGDTAMYLCATSRVIAGELDEQFFGPGTRLTVL.

The chain is built from TRBV5-6 and TRBJ2-1; TRBD2 might be the D (6 bases). Germline CDR1 is SGHDT and CDR2 is YYEEEE. Trimming cost V 3 bases and J 3 bases, with 13 bases left between them. The length of the CDR3 is 15 residues. CDR3 sequence reads: CASSSSGTYYNEQFF. In DNA form, the CDR3 reads TGTGCCAGCAGCTCGTCCGGGACTTACTACAATGAGCAGTTCTTC.

This clonotype was recorded once. A much larger clone differs from this one at a single base, so this may be a read error. The chain employs TRBV12-3 or TRBV12-4 and TRBJ2-2; TRBD1 is a possible D gene (5 bases). The V end was cut by 7 bases, the J end by 4 bases, with 19 bases between. This CDR3 comprises 16 residues. CDR3 in amino acids: CASIRSGRSSTGELFF. In nucleotides, the CDR3 is TGTGCCAGCATAAGGTCAGGGCGGTCGAGCACCGGGGAGCTGTTTTTT.

V gene TRBV10-3 combines with J gene TRBJ2-3; TRBD1 aligns across 8 bases. Germline trimming cut 5 bases from V and 1 base from J; bases unmatched to any gene: 5. The CDR3 is made up of 15 amino acids. Germline V CDR1 and CDR2: ENHRY, SYGVKD. The CDR3 nucleotides are TGTGCCATCAGTACCACGACAGGGGGCACAGATACGCAGTATTTT. Translating it yields CAISTTTGGTDTQYF.

This clonotype has at least ten counts. The J gene is TRBJ2-7, the V gene TRBV9; D is unresolved. The CDR3 has 15 residues. Germline V gives CDR1 SGDLS, CDR2 YYNGEE. V was pared by 0 bases and J by 4 bases, with 14 bases between. As DNA, the CDR3 is TGTGCCAGCAGCGTAGGTGATGGGGTAACTTACGAGCAGTACTTC. Translating it yields CASSVGDGVTYEQYF.

This clonotype was picked up many times. J is TRBJ2-1 and V is TRBV20-1, with D possibly TRBD2 on 5 matching bases. The CDR3 extends over 12 amino acids. Trimming pared 3 bases from V and 8 bases from J, leaving 11 bases between. Per the germline V gene, CDR1 is DFQATT and CDR2 is SNEGSKA (reference sequence). CDR3 sequence reads: CSARGAVYEQFF. The DNA of the CDR3 is TGCAGTGCTAGGGGAGCTGTATATGAGCAGTTCTTC.

This clonotype was picked up one time. Since no conserved phenylalanine or tryptophan closes the CDR3, a read error is the likely cause. The chain has TRBV7-2 and TRBJ2-1, with 7 bases fitting TRBD2. CDR3 length: 15 residues. CDR1 is SGHTA, CDR2 FQGNSA, per germline. V was pared by 5 bases and J by 9 bases, with 13 bases of the junction left unmatched. The CDR3 protein is CASSLGTTPSSEQFV. For the CDR3, the DNA is TGTGCCAGCAGCCTAGGGACTACACCGTCTAGTGAGCAGTTCGTC.

The chain has TRBV5-4 and TRBJ2-1, with TRBD1 as a possible D gene (6 bases). The CDR3 has 13 amino acids. CDR1 is SGHNT and CDR2 is YYREEE in the germline V gene (reference sequence). Trimming took 4 bases from V and 10 from J, leaving 15 bases between them. CDR3 sequence (DNA): TGTGCCAGCAGCACTTACAGGGCGGGCGAGCAGTTCTTC. It yields the protein CASSTYRAGEQFF.

The chain links TRBV18 to TRBJ2-3; TRBD2 agrees at 8 bases. There are 16 residues in the CDR3. Germline CDR1 is KGHSH and CDR2 is LQKENI. The trim removed 5 bases at V and 3 bases at J, leaving 10 bases unmatched. Here the CDR3 DNA reads TGTGCCAGCTCAGCAGCTTCAGTAGCGGGAACAGATACGCAGTATTTT. As protein: CASSAASVAGTDTQYF.

The gene calls are TRBV13 and TRBJ2-7, with D uncertain. The germline V and J ends were trimmed by 1 base and 0 bases, with 7 bases remaining between them. Germline V gene data show CDR1 as PRHDT and CDR2 as FYEKMQ (reference sequence). The CDR3 totals 14 residues. The CDR3 DNA sequence: TGTGCCAGCAGCTTAGTACAGATCTCCTACGAGCAGTACTTC. Translated: CASSLVQISYEQYF.

The chain links TRBV18 to TRBJ2-1, with TRBD2 matching 7 bases. The CDR3 runs 19 residues. J was trimmed by 0 bases and V by 4 bases; bases with no gene match: 15. The V gene's germline CDR1 is KGHSH and CDR2 LQKENI. This CDR3 is CASSLTEGSSGPSYNEQFF. The CDR3 DNA sequence: TGTGCCAGCTCACTCACGGAGGGGTCTAGCGGCCCCTCCTACAATGAGCAGTTCTTC.

The rearrangement joins TRBV19 to TRBJ2-1; D ambiguous. V gave up 2 bases and J gave up 9 bases, with 11 bases separating them. The germline CDR1 and CDR2 sequences are LNHDA and SQIVND (reference sequence). The CDR3 runs to 13 residues. Here the CDR3 DNA reads TGTGCCAGTAGTATACGTGGGCTAAGTGAGCAGTTCTTC. Translating gives CASSIRGLSEQFF.

In its sample, this clonotype was seen many times. The chain links TRBV9 to TRBJ2-2, with D perhaps matching TRBD1 or TRBD2 (6 bases each). Trimming took off 4 bases at V and 5 bases at J, with 15 bases between the two ends. CDR3 size: 15 residues. Germline V gene lookup returns CDR1 SGDLS and CDR2 YYNGEE. CDR3 loop: CASSQGQGRTGELFF. CDR3 DNA: TGTGCCAGCAGCCAAGGGCAGGGGAGGACCGGGGAGCTGTTTTTT.

There are many counts of this clonotype. The genes are TRBV7-3 and TRBJ2-3; TRBD2 matches 13 bases. Trimming at V came to 5 bases and at J to 0 bases, leaving 5 bases not matched to a gene. Looked up from germline, CDR1 is SGHTA and CDR2 is FQGTGA. The CDR3 is 17 amino acids. CDR3 bases: TGTGCCAGCAGCCAAGCGACTAGCGGGAGGAGCACAGATACGCAGTATTTT. Residues: CASSQATSGRSTDTQYF.

In its sample, this clonotype was seen many times. The chain has TRBV12-3 or TRBV12-4 and TRBJ2-7; no reliable D call. The ends were cut back, 6 bases at V and 2 bases at J, with 11 bases in the middle. This CDR3 comprises 13 residues. Here the CDR3 DNA reads TGTGCCAGCAGCCCAGGAGTTACCTACGAGCAGTACTTC. Translation: CASSPGVTYEQYF.

The rearrangement links TRBV20-1 to TRBJ2-3; 11 bases are a match to TRBD2. V lost 0 bases to trimming and J lost 2 bases; unmatched junction nucleotides: 10. Per the germline V gene, CDR1 is DFQATT and CDR2 is SNEGSKA (reference sequence). The CDR3 contains 18 residues. This chain's CDR3 is CSARDLTSTSGNTDTQYF. DNA for the CDR3: TGCAGTGCTAGAGACCTCACATCGACTAGCGGGAACACAGATACGCAGTATTTT.